Sequencing of this T cell receptor beta chain was carried out in a study of blood T cell repertoires in COVID-19. Study information: The United States, Italy and Spain provided the acute and convalescent COVID-19 samples. The cDNA or gDNA used as material had been derived from T cells, B-cell-depleted T cells, or PBMCs.

Germline lookup yields CDR1 SGHVS and CDR2 FNYEAQ. This CDR3 is built from 18 residues. Trimming removed 5 bases from V and 6 bases from J; junction bases left unmatched: 22. Data came from immunoSEQ multiplex PCR; TCRdb stores just in-frame clones and leaves some out. The top ten hold 8% to 9.5% of the sample, which has approximately 160,000 clones, 75% to 90% seen once. The source material was peripheral blood. The rearrangement joins TRBV7-6 to TRBJ2-7; 7 bases fit TRBD2. This TCR was sampled from an elderly woman with active or convalescent COVID-19. CDR3 DNA sequence: TGTGCCAGCAGCCCGGCCCCTCCCGGGGGGACTATTTCCCTCGAGCAGTACTTC. It yields the protein CASSPAPPGGTISLEQYF.